This T cell receptor (beta chain) comes out of a study of CD8+ T cells in alopecia areata. Investigators isolated RNA and reverse transcribed it into cDNA to act as the sequencing template. Data came from immunoSEQ multiplex PCR; TCRdb stores just in-frame clones and leaves some out. The sample shows approximately 30,000 clones, less than 75% of them seen only once. Trimming shortened V by 1 base and J by 2 bases, and 7 bases separated the two germline ends. Germline CDR1 is SGHRS and CDR2 is YFSETQ. The CDR3 is 13 residues long. This receptor was identified in a human donor with alopecia areata. This chain links TRBV5-1 with TRBJ2-7, with D possibly TRBD2 on 6 matching bases. Specimen: NKG2D-high CD8+ T cells sorted from blood. The CDR3 sequence: CASSLTSPYEQYF. The CDR3 DNA is TGCGCCAGCAGCTTGACTAGCCCCTACGAGCAGTACTTC.